A single sample is the source of the 10 T cell receptor beta chains below, sequenced in a study of T-cell memory formation after mild COVID-19. MiXCR, run by TCRdb on the 5' RACE reads, gives a single entry per CDR3 protein. The sample carries 530,000 or so distinct CDR3 sequences, roughly a sixth recorded once. Sequencing was done on a sample of PBMCs or a T cell subset sorted from them (not recorded which). These receptors all stem from an adult woman who had mild COVID-19 (a few samples of this study predate the infection). Cell type and time point are not known.

The chain employs TRBV11-2 and TRBJ2-2; D is possibly TRBD1 (6 bases). The germline CDR1 and CDR2 sequences are SGHAT and FQNNGV. The V end lost 1 base, the J end lost 2 bases, and 14 bases lay between the germline ends. The CDR3 is made up of 17 amino acids. CDR3 bases: TGTGCCAGCAGCTTAGGACTCAGGGGTGCTAACACCGGGGAGCTGTTTTTT. Protein: CASSLGLRGANTGELFF.

The chain carries TRBV30 and TRBJ1-1; 8 nucleotides match TRBD1. Unmatched junction bases numbered 5, after V lost 4 bases and J lost 4 bases. Germline assignment: CDR1 GTSNPN and CDR2 SVGIG (reference sequence). The CDR3 is 13 residues long. The CDR3, as DNA: TGTGCCTGGACCCCAGGGGGCGGCACTGAAGCTTTCTTT. As protein: CAWTPGGGTEAFF.

This chain uses TRBV11-2 with TRBJ2-3; 10 positions match TRBD2. V dropped 5 bases and J dropped 2; count of bases not matched to a gene: 7. CDR1 and CDR2 from the germline V gene are SGHAT and FQNNGV. The CDR3 totals 16 residues. The CDR3 DNA follows: TGTGCCAGCAGCGTCAGCAGCGGGGGGGTCACAGATACGCAGTATTTT. This codes for CASSVSSGGVTDTQYF.

This clonotype was detected only a few times. The rearrangement uses TRBV7-9 and TRBJ2-7; the match to TRBD1 covers 10 bases. The CDR3 contains 13 residues. The germline V gene encodes CDR1 SEHNR and CDR2 FQNEAQ (reference sequence). J was trimmed by 6 bases and V by 4 bases; bases with no gene match: 3. This CDR3 reads CASSSGTGVEQYF. The CDR3 DNA reads TGTGCCAGCAGCTCCGGGACAGGGGTCGAGCAGTACTTC.

The chain combines TRBV12-3 or TRBV12-4 with TRBJ2-5; TRBD1 might be the D (6 bases). Trimming took 3 bases from V and 5 from J, leaving 13 bases between them. The CDR3 length is 14 residues. The CDR3 coding sequence is TGTGCCAGCAGTTTGAAAGGGGGTTTGGAGACCCAGTACTTC. It specifies CASSLKGGLETQYF.

The chain employs TRBV28 and TRBJ2-7; 9 nucleotides line up with TRBD1. Germline assignment: CDR1 MDHEN and CDR2 SYDVKM. CDR3 size: 15 residues. V lost 6 bases, J lost 6 bases, and 12 bases stayed unmatched. CDR3 DNA sequence: TGTGCCAGCAGAGATCCGGGACAGGGAATTTCCGAGCAGTACTTC. The encoded protein is CASRDPGQGISEQYF. The whole variable domain, remainder taken from reference TRBV28 and TRBJ2-7, is DVKVTQSSRYLVKRTGEKVFLECVQDMDHENMFWYRQDPGLGLRLIYFSYDVKMKEKGDIPEGYSVSREKKERFSLILESASTNQTSMYLCASRDPGQGISEQYFGPGTRLTVT.

This chain joins TRBV29-1 and TRBJ1-2; tentatively, D is TRBD1 (5 bases). Germline V gene data show CDR1 as SQVTM and CDR2 as ANQGSEA. V lost 7 bases and J lost 5, with 17 bases in between. CDR3 length equals 13 residues. CDR3 loop: CSATRDLSYGYTF. DNA for the CDR3: TGCAGCGCAACGAGGGACCTCTCATATGGCTACACCTTC.

The rearrangement uses TRBV12-3 or TRBV12-4 and TRBJ2-7; D may correspond to TRBD1 or TRBD2 (6 bases each). The CDR3 totals 15 residues. V was pared by 4 bases and J by 0 bases, with 13 bases between. The CDR3 here is CASSSGGRFSYEQYF. The CDR3 coding sequence is TGTGCCAGCAGTTCCGGGGGCAGGTTCTCCTACGAGCAGTACTTC.

The chain joins TRBV30 to TRBJ2-7; no clear D gene. V lost 3 bases to trimming and J lost 3 bases, with 9 bases between them. CDR1 is GTSNPN, CDR2 SVGIG, per germline (reference sequence). This CDR3 has 12 residues. CDR3 nucleotide sequence: TGTGCCTGGAGCCGAGCCAGCTACGAGCAGTACTTC. Protein sequence: CAWSRASYEQYF.

This clonotype was counted only a few times. This chain links TRBV12-3 or TRBV12-4 with TRBJ1-3; D remains unclear. The CDR3 is 14 residues long. Deletions cut 8 bases from V and 0 bases from J, with 11 bases between. The CDR3 sequence: CASARWGSGNTIYF. CDR3 DNA: TGTGCCAGCGCGCGGTGGGGCTCTGGAAACACCATATATTTT.